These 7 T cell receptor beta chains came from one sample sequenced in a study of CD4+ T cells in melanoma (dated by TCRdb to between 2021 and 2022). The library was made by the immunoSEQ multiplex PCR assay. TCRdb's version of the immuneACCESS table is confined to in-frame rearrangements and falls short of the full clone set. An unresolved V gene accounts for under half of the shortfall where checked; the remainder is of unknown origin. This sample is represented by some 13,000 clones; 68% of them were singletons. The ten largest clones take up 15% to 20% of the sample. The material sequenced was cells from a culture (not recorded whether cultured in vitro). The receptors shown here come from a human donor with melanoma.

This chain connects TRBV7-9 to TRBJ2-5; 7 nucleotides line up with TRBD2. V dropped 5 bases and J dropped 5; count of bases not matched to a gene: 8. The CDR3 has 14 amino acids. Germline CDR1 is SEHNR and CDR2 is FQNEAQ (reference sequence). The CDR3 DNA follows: TGTGCCAGCAGCCCCAACAGCGGGGCGGAGACCCAGTACTTC. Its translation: CASSPNSGAETQYF.

The CDR3 loop reads CASSEGGGQGLNQPQHF. The CDR3 DNA reads TGTGCCAGCAGTGAGGGTGGGGGACAGGGCCTTAATCAGCCCCAGCATTTT. The V gene is TRBV2, the J gene TRBJ1-5; 9 bases fit TRBD1. The germline V gene encodes CDR1 SNHLY and CDR2 FYNNEI. The trim removed 3 bases at V and 4 bases at J, leaving 10 bases unmatched. This CDR3 region has 17 residues.

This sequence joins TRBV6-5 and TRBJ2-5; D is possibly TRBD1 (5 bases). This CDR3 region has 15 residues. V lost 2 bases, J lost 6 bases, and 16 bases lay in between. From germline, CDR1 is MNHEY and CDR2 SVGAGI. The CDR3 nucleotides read TGTGCCAGCAGTTACCTATCAGGCCCAGGGAAGACCCAGTACTTC. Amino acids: CASSYLSGPGKTQYF.

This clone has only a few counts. The CDR3 here is CASSESTRNGYTF. DNA of the CDR3: TGCGCCAGCAGTGAGTCGACTCGGAATGGCTACACCTTC. The gene calls are TRBV10-2 and TRBJ1-2, with unresolved D. The CDR3 spans 13 residues. Germline V gives CDR1 WSHSY, CDR2 SAAADI. V was pared by 0 bases and J by 6 bases, with 8 bases between.

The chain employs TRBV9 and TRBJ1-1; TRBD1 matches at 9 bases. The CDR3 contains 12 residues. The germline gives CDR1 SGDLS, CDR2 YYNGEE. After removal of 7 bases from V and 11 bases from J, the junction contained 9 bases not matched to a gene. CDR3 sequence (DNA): TGTGCCAGCTGCCCCGGACAGGGGCCGGCTTTCTTT. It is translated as CASCPGQGPAFF.

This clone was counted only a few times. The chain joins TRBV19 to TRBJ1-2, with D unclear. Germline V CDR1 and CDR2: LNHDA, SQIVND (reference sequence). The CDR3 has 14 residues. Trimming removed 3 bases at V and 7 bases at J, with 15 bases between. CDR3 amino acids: CASSMPLTGSGYTF. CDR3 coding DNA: TGTGCCAGTAGTATGCCCCTCACCGGCTCTGGCTACACCTTC.

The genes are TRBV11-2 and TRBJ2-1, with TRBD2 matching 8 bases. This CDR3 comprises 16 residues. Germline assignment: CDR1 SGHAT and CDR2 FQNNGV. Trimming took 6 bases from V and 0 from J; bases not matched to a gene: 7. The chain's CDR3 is CASRYGAGDSYNEQFF. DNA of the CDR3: TGTGCCAGCAGATACGGAGCGGGGGACTCCTACAATGAGCAGTTCTTC.